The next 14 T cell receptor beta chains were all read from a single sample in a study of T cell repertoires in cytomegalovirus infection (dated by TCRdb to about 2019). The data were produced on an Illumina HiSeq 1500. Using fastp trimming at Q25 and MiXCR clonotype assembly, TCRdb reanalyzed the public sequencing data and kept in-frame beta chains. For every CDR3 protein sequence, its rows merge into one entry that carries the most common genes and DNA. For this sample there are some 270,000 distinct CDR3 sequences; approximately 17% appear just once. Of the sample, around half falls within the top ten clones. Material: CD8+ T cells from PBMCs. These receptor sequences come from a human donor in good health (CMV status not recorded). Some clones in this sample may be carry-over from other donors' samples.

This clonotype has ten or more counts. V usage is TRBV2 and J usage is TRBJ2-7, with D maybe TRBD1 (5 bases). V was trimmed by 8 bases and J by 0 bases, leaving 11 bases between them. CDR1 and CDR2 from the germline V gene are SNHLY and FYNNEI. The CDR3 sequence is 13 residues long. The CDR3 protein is CASAGYPSYEQYF. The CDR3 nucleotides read TGTGCCAGCGCAGGGTATCCCTCCTACGAGCAGTACTTC.

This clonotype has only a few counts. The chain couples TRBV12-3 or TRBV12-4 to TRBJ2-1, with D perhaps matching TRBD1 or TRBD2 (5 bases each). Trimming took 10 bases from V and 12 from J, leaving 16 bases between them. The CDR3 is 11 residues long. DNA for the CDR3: TGTGCCACCACGAGGGGTAGGATGCAGTTCTTC. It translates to CATTRGRMQFF.

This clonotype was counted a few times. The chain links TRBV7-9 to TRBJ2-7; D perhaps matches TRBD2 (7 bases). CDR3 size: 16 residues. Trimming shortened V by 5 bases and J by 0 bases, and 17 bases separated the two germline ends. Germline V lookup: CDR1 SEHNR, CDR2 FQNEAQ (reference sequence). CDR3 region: CASSGGAGPSSYEQYF. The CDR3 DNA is TGTGCCAGCAGCGGGGGGGCCGGACCTTCCTCCTACGAGCAGTACTTC.

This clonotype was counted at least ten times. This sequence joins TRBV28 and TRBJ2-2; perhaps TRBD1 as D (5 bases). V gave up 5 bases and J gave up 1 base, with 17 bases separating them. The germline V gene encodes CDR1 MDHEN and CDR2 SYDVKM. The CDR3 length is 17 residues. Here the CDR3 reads CASSPTAAFRNTGELFF. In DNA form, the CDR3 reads TGTGCCAGCAGTCCGACAGCTGCATTCCGGAACACCGGGGAGCTGTTTTTT.

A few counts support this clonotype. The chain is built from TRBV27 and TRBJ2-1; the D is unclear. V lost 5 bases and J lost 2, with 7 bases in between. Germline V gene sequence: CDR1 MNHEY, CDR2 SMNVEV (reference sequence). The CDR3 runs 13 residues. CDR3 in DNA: TGTGCCAGCAGTCCGGCGCCCTACAATGAGCAGTTCTTC. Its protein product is CASSPAPYNEQFF.

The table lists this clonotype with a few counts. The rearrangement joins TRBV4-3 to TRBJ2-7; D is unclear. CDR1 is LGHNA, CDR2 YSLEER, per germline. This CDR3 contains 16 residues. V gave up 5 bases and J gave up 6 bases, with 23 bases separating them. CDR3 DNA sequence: TGCGCCAGCAGCTACTCCCCCCAGACGGGCCTCAGCGAGCAGTACTTC. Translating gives CASSYSPQTGLSEQYF.

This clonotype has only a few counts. CDR3 residues: CASSQPQPGQGYEQYF. Written as DNA, the CDR3 is TGTGCCAGCAGTCAGCCCCAACCGGGACAGGGGTACGAGCAGTACTTC. The chain joins TRBV6-2 or TRBV6-3 to TRBJ2-7; 10 nucleotides match TRBD1. CDR3 length: 16 residues. V lost 5 bases and J lost 4; bases outside the gene matches: 11. CDR1 and CDR2 from the germline V gene are MNHEY and SVGEGT.

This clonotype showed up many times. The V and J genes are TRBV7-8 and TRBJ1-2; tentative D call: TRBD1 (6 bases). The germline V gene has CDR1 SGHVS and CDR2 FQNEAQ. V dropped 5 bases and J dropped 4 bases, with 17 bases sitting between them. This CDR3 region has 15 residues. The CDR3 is CASSPTRQAIYGYTF. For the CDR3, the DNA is TGTGCCAGCAGCCCTACAAGACAGGCCATCTATGGCTACACCTTC.

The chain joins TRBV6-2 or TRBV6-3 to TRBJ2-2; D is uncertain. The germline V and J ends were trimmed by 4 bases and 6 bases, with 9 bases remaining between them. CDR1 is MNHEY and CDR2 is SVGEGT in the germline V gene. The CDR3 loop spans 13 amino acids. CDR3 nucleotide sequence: TGTGCCAGCAGTTTTGGGCCGGCCGGGGAGCTGTTTTTT. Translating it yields CASSFGPAGELFF.

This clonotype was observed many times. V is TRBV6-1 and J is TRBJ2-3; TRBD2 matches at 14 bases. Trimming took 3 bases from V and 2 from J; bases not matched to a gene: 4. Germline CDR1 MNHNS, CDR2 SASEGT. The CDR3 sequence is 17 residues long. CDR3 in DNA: TGTGCCAGCAGTGAGACTAGCGGGGGGGGAAACACAGATACGCAGTATTTT. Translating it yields CASSETSGGGNTDTQYF.

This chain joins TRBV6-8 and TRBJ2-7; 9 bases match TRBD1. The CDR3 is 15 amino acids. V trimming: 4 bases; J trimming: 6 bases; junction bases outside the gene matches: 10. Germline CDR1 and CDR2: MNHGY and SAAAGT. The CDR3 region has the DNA TGTGCCAGCAGTTCGAACAGGGGGCGTAAGTTCGAGCAGTACTTC. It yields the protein CASSSNRGRKFEQYF.

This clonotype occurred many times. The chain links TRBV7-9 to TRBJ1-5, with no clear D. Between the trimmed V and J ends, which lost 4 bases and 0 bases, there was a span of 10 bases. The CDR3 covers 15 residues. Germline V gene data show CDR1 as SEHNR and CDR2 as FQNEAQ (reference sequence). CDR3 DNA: TGTGCCAGCAGCTCAACAGAATATAGCAATCAGCCCCAGCATTTT. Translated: CASSSTEYSNQPQHF.

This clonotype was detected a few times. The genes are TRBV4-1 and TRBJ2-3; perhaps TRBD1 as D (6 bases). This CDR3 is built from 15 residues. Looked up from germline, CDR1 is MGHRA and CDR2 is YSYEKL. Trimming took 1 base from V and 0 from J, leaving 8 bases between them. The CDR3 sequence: CASSQVGTSTDTQYF. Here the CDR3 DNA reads TGCGCCAGCAGCCAAGTAGGGACAAGCACAGATACGCAGTATTTT.

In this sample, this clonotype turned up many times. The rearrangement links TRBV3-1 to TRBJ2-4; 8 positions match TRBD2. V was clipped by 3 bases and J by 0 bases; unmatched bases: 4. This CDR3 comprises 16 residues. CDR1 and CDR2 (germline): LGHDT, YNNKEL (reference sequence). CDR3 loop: CASSQVSGEAKNIQYF. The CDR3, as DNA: TGTGCCAGCAGCCAGGTTAGCGGGGAAGCCAAAAACATTCAGTACTTC.